A selection of T cell receptor beta chains follows, all from one sample in a study of CD8 T cells in ankylosing spondylitis. TCRdb fed the 5' RACE reads into MiXCR, producing one record per CDR3 protein. The repertoire holds tens of thousands of distinct CDR3 sequences, with about 5.2% as singletons. Sequencing was done on a sample of blood, either unsorted or a sorted T cell fraction (not recorded which). The receptors stem from a male donor with ankylosing spondylitis or in good health (not recorded which). The CDR3 runs from the conserved cysteine through the conserved F or W. A D gene is named only where the DNA matches it firmly. Clone sizes are shown as once, few or many counts, or a class when the clone is expanded.

J | length | D | size | V | CDR3 | DNA
TRBJ1-1 | 13 | - | many | TRBV12-3/TRBV12-4 | CASSAATNTEAFF | TGTGCCAGCAGTGCAGCGACAAACACTGAAGCTTTCTTT
TRBJ2-1 | 14 | - | many | TRBV29-1 | CSVSDGPRNNEQFF | TGCAGCGTCTCGGACGGCCCGAGGAACAATGAGCAGTTCTTC
TRBJ1-3 | 16 | - | many | TRBV18 | CASSPRQPDSGNTIYF | TGTGCCAGCTCACCAAGGCAGCCCGACTCTGGAAACACCATATATTTT
TRBJ2-3 | 16 | TRBD2 | many | TRBV24-1 | CATSDTGLAGADTQYF | TGTGCCACCAGTGACACAGGACTAGCGGGGGCAGATACGCAGTATTTT
TRBJ2-1 | 15 | TRBD1 | many | TRBV5-1 | CASRHEGGTYNEQFF | TGCGCCAGCAGACACGAAGGGGGCACTTACAATGAGCAGTTCTTC
TRBJ2-1 | 15 | - | many | TRBV6-2/TRBV6-3 | CASSLGPSSYNEQFF | TGTGCCAGCAGTTTAGGCCCCAGCTCCTACAATGAGCAGTTCTTC
TRBJ2-5 | 14 | - | many | TRBV2 | CASSEAHPWETQYF | TGTGCCAGCAGTGAAGCCCATCCGTGGGAGACCCAGTACTTC
TRBJ1-5 | 15 | - | many | TRBV28 | CASSLWVKGNQPQHF | TGTGCCAGCAGTTTATGGGTGAAAGGGAATCAGCCCCAGCATTTT
TRBJ2-7 | 16 | TRBD2 | many | TRBV7-2 | CASTVSSGVTSYEQYF | TGTGCCAGCACAGTTTCTAGCGGGGTTACCTCCTACGAGCAGTACTTC
TRBJ1-1 | 12 | TRBD1 | many | TRBV6-1 | CASSRDRGLAFF | TGTGCCAGCAGTCGAGACAGGGGGCTTGCTTTCTTT
TRBJ2-7 | 13 | - | many | TRBV7-3 | CASSLTGGAEQYF | TGTGCCAGCAGCTTAACCGGGGGCGCCGAGCAGTACTTC
TRBJ2-3 | 15 | - | many | TRBV20-1 | CSARGDRSSTDTQYF | TGCAGTGCTAGAGGAGACAGGTCTAGCACAGATACGCAGTATTTT
TRBJ1-1 | 13 | - | many | TRBV12-3/TRBV12-4 | CASRLDLPGEAFF | TGTGCCAGCAGGCTGGACCTTCCAGGTGAAGCTTTCTTT
TRBJ1-6 | 15 | - | many | TRBV28 | CASSTLGGDNSPLHF | TGTGCCAGCAGTACCCTCGGGGGGGATAATTCACCCCTCCACTTT
TRBJ2-2 | 12 | - | many | TRBV28 | CASIGWTGELFF | TGTGCCAGCATAGGGTGGACCGGGGAGCTGTTTTTT
TRBJ1-6 | 12 | - | many | TRBV28 | CASSEPRGVLHF | TGTGCCAGCAGCGAGCCTAGGGGGGTCCTCCACTTT
TRBJ2-5 | 15 | TRBD2 | many | TRBV5-1 | CASSSSGGAGETQYF | TGCGCCAGCAGCTCTAGCGGGGGGGCCGGCGAGACCCAGTACTTC
TRBJ2-3 | 13 | - | many | TRBV29-1 | CSVGVGATDTQYF | TGCAGCGTTGGGGTCGGCGCAACAGATACGCAGTATTTT
TRBJ1-1 | 16 | - | many | TRBV20-1 | CSAKAVGIGGGTEAFF | TGCAGTGCTAAAGCGGTGGGTATAGGAGGGGGCACTGAAGCTTTCTTT
TRBJ2-7 | 13 | - | many | TRBV29-1 | CSVFIQGEHEQYF | TGCAGCGTGTTTATACAGGGTGAACACGAGCAGTACTTC
TRBJ1-1 | 13 | - | many | TRBV5-5 | CASSLGTATEAFF | TGTGCCAGCAGCTTGGGGACCGCTACTGAAGCTTTCTTT
TRBJ1-4 | 14 | - | many | TRBV12-3/TRBV12-4 | CASRTHATNEKLFF | TGTGCCAGCAGGACCCATGCAACTAATGAAAAACTGTTTTTT